This T cell receptor (beta chain) was retrieved from a study of blood T cell repertoires in COVID-19. Looking at the study overall: Acute and convalescent COVID-19 specimens originated in the United States, Italy and Spain. Nucleic acid was either cDNA or gDNA, and it came from T cells, B-cell-depleted T cells, or PBMCs.

Original data processing: The assay estimated nucleated cells by amplifying reference gene primers. This table comes from immunoSEQ multiplex PCR, and its TCRdb copy is limited to in-frame clones, with some not included. The V and J calls and clone size come from that table; D and trimming were worked out from the DNA. The sample has roughly 80,000 clones, roughly nine tenths seen once. From germline, CDR1 is MDHEN and CDR2 SYDVKM. Trimming removed 7 bases from V and 5 bases from J; junction bases left unmatched: 11. The CDR3 loop spans 15 amino acids. The chain is built from TRBV28 and TRBJ2-7; 10 bases are a match to TRBD2. Sequencing was done on a sample of peripheral blood. This clonotype was sampled from a human donor in a cohort sampled during active COVID-19. The chain's CDR3 is CASNPLAGVHHEQYF. CDR3 nucleotides: TGTGCCAGCAATCCCCTAGCGGGAGTTCACCACGAGCAGTACTTC.